Below, 29 T cell receptor beta chains from the same sample are listed, as sequenced in a study of CD8 T cell repertoires and HIV-1 epitope variants. These receptors' targets are unknown. The method was immunoSEQ multiplex PCR; TCRdb's version includes in-frame clones alone and lacks a portion of them. The table lists 5,900 or so clones, 50% to 70% of them singletons. Sequences were obtained from cultured CD8+ T cells derived from PBMCs. All receptors derive from a male donor with HIV.

This clone was found a few times. The rearrangement uses TRBV5-1 and TRBJ2-1; D possibly corresponds to TRBD1 (6 bases). This CDR3 comprises 14 residues. Trimming took off 4 bases at V and 12 bases at J, with 20 bases between the two ends. Germline CDR1 SGHRS, CDR2 YFSETQ. This CDR3 reads CASSLRQGQGGQFF. As DNA, the CDR3 is TGCGCCAGCAGCCTCCGCCAGGGCCAAGGGGGGCAGTTCTTC.

A few counts support this clone. J is TRBJ2-3 and V is TRBV6-5; possibly TRBD2 for D (5 bases). Germline loops: CDR1 MNHEY, CDR2 SVGAGI. V was clipped by 5 bases and J by 8 bases, with 17 bases between them. This CDR3 contains 14 residues. The CDR3 protein is CASSPGLRDGTQYF. The CDR3 nucleotides read TGTGCCAGCAGTCCTGGACTGAGAGACGGTACGCAGTATTTT.

The rearrangement uses TRBV2 and TRBJ1-1; the D gene is possibly TRBD1 (5 bases). Germline V gene lookup returns CDR1 SNHLY and CDR2 FYNNEI. Deletions cut 7 bases from V and 1 base from J, with 10 bases between. This CDR3 has 13 residues. The CDR3 DNA is TGTGCCAGCACCAACGGGGGGAACACTGAAGCTTTCTTT. Residues: CASTNGGNTEAFF. Full variable domain (missing parts from reference TRBV2 and TRBJ1-1): EPEVTQTPSHQVTQMGQEVILRCVPISNHLYFYWYRQILGQKVEFLVSFYNNEISEKSEIFDDQFSVERPDGSNFTLKIRSTKLEDSAMYFCASTNGGNTEAFFGQGTRLTVV.

This rearrangement joins TRBV6-6 to TRBJ2-1, with D tentatively TRBD1 (5 bases). The CDR3 runs to 12 residues. Germline-derived CDR1 and CDR2 are MNHNY and SVGAGI (reference sequence). Trimming cost V 6 bases and J 4 bases, with 7 bases left between them. The DNA of the CDR3 is TGTGCCAGCAGCGACAGATACAATGAGCAGTTCTTC. Translated: CASSDRYNEQFF.

This clone has just a few counts. The chain recombines TRBV7-2 with TRBJ2-7, with D possibly matching TRBD2 (6 bases). Germline-derived CDR1 and CDR2 are SGHTA and FQGNSA. V was shortened by 2 bases and J by 6 bases, with 8 bases between the two germline ends. The CDR3 totals 12 residues. CDR3 sequence reads: CASSLRAGEQYF. The CDR3 DNA reads TGTGCCAGCAGCTTACGAGCGGGCGAGCAGTACTTC.

CDR3 sequence: CASTETGDPHQPQHF. For the CDR3, the DNA is TGTGCCAGCACCGAAACAGGGGATCCGCATCAGCCCCAGCATTTT. This chain connects TRBV6-6 to TRBJ1-5; 7 bases line up with TRBD1. Looked up from germline, CDR1 is MNHNY and CDR2 is SVGAGI (reference sequence). V lost 7 bases to trimming and J lost 5 bases; unmatched junction nucleotides: 11. This CDR3 has 15 residues.

The chain has TRBV30 and TRBJ1-4, with D perhaps matching TRBD1 (5 bases). V gave up 4 bases and J gave up 7 bases, with 22 bases separating them. The CDR3 contains 16 residues. Germline CDR1 reads GTSNPN; CDR2 reads SVGIG (reference sequence). The CDR3 DNA sequence: TGTGCCTGGAAAGGAGTCTTGGGGGATTACGGTGAAAAACTGTTTTTT. As protein: CAWKGVLGDYGEKLFF.

The chain carries TRBV6-6 and TRBJ2-7; D is perhaps TRBD2 (5 bases). Trimming removed 2 bases at V and 6 bases at J, with 11 bases between. This CDR3 has 13 amino acids. Germline V gene lookup returns CDR1 MNHNY and CDR2 SVGAGI (reference sequence). The CDR3 sequence: CASSYAEGGEQYF. DNA for the CDR3: TGTGCCAGCAGTTACGCTGAAGGAGGCGAGCAGTACTTC.

The rearrangement uses TRBV27 and TRBJ2-1; D possibly uses TRBD1 or TRBD2 (5 bases each). CDR1 is MNHEY, CDR2 SMNVEV, per germline (reference sequence). V shed 2 bases and J shed 8 bases, with 13 bases lying between them. The CDR3 totals 14 residues. CDR3 loop: CASSLLGQGDEQFF. The CDR3 nucleotides read TGTGCCAGCAGTTTACTAGGGCAGGGAGATGAGCAGTTCTTC.

The chain recombines TRBV29-1 with TRBJ2-1; D remains unclear. Trimming cost V 2 bases and J 6 bases, with 11 bases left between them. The CDR3 sequence is 13 residues long. The germline gives CDR1 SQVTM, CDR2 ANQGSEA. CDR3 protein: CSVEPDPGNEQFF. The CDR3 DNA reads as TGCAGCGTTGAACCGGACCCTGGCAATGAGCAGTTCTTC.

This chain uses TRBV9 with TRBJ2-3; 7 positions match TRBD1. This CDR3 spans 17 amino acids. The J segment lost 2 bases and the V segment lost 3 bases, leaving 12 bases of the junction unmatched. CDR1 is SGDLS and CDR2 is YYNGEE in the germline V gene. CDR3 amino acids: CASSAIQGPPFTDTQYF. The CDR3 DNA follows: TGTGCCAGCAGCGCCATACAGGGGCCTCCCTTCACAGATACGCAGTATTTT.

The rearrangement uses TRBV7-6 and TRBJ2-2; possible D gene TRBD2, 6 bases. Per the germline V gene, CDR1 is SGHVS and CDR2 is FNYEAQ. Trimming took 2 bases from V and 7 from J, leaving 14 bases between them. The CDR3 extends over 15 amino acids. CDR3 in DNA: TGTGCCAGCAGCTTAAGTGGAGGGGCGGGCGGGGAGCTGTTTTTT. Translation gives CASSLSGGAGGELFF. Looking up the rest from reference TRBV7-6 and TRBJ2-2 gives the full variable domain: GAGVSQSPRYKVTKRGQDVALRCDPISGHVSLYWYRQALGQGPEFLTYFNYEAQQDKSGLPNDRFSAERPEGSISTLTIQRTEQRDSAMYRCASSLSGGAGGELFFGEGSRLTVL.

The V and J genes are TRBV13 and TRBJ2-6; D remains ambiguous. The CDR3 has 16 amino acids. V lost 4 bases and J 0 bases, leaving 10 bases between the germline ends. The germline V gene encodes CDR1 PRHDT and CDR2 FYEKMQ (reference sequence). CDR3 region: CASSSAQVSGANVLTF. The CDR3 nucleotides read TGTGCCAGCAGCTCCGCGCAGGTCTCTGGGGCCAACGTCCTGACTTTC.

The chain employs TRBV6-6 and TRBJ2-1; the D gene could be TRBD1 or TRBD2 (6 bases each). This CDR3 contains 11 residues. V gave up 5 bases and J gave up 9 bases, with 8 bases separating them. Germline V lookup: CDR1 MNHNY, CDR2 SVGAGI (reference sequence). The DNA for the CDR3 is TGTGCCAGCAGTGAGGGGGGTGAGCAGTTCTTC. This gives the protein CASSEGGEQFF.

The chain has TRBV30 and TRBJ1-3; tentative D call: TRBD1 (5 bases). V was clipped by 1 base and J by 10 bases, with 11 bases between them. There are 12 residues in the CDR3. The germline V gene encodes CDR1 GTSNPN and CDR2 SVGIG (reference sequence). CDR3 sequence reads: CAWSGANRTIYF. As DNA, the CDR3 is TGTGCCTGGAGTGGAGCAAACAGGACCATATATTTT.

V and J are TRBV27 and TRBJ2-7; D remains ambiguous. The V and J ends lost 2 bases and 2 bases respectively, with 16 bases between them. CDR3 length equals 16 residues. Germline V gene lookup returns CDR1 MNHEY and CDR2 SMNVEV (reference sequence). The DNA for the CDR3 is TGTGCCAGCAGTTTAGGGCGCACACCTAGGGCCTACGAGCAGTACTTC. It codes for CASSLGRTPRAYEQYF.

V gene TRBV5-4 combines with J gene TRBJ1-2; 7 bases fit TRBD1. CDR3 length: 14 amino acids. CDR1 and CDR2 from the germline V gene are SGHNT and YYREEE (reference sequence). The trim removed 2 bases at V and 2 bases at J, leaving 3 bases unmatched. CDR3 DNA: TGTGCCAGCAGCTTTCAAGGGGGCAACTATGGCTACACCTTC. It is translated as CASSFQGGNYGYTF. The full variable domain, in which reference TRBV5-4 and TRBJ1-2 provide the parts outside the CDR3, is ETGVTQSPTHLIKTRGQQVTLRCSSQSGHNTVSWYQQALGQGPQFIFQYYREEENGRGNFPPRFSGLQFPNYSSELNVNALELDDSALYLCASSFQGGNYGYTFGSGTRLTVV.

The chain joins TRBV19 to TRBJ2-7; 7 positions match TRBD2. CDR1 is LNHDA, CDR2 SQIVND, per germline (reference sequence). The CDR3 consists of 15 residues. V lost 3 bases to trimming and J lost 5 bases; unmatched junction nucleotides: 10. The CDR3 region is CASSIGGSSGDEQYF. As DNA, the CDR3 is TGTGCCAGTAGTATTGGAGGTTCTAGCGGCGACGAGCAGTACTTC.

CDR3: CASSQEGEKLFF. The CDR3 region has the DNA TGCGCCAGCAGCCAAGAGGGTGAAAAACTGTTTTTT. The chain joins TRBV4-3 to TRBJ1-4; D unresolved. Germline CDR1 reads LGHNA; CDR2 reads YSLEER. V gave up 0 bases and J gave up 7 bases, with 3 bases separating them. The CDR3 extends over 12 amino acids.

This clone turned up a few times. The V and J genes are TRBV12-5 and TRBJ2-2; D is undetermined. V lost 1 base and J 7 bases, leaving 7 bases between the germline ends. CDR1 and CDR2 from the germline V gene are LGHNT and FRNRAP. The CDR3 loop spans 13 amino acids. CDR3: CASGLATYGELFF. The CDR3 region has the DNA TGTGCTAGTGGTTTGGCGACATACGGGGAGCTGTTTTTT.

V and J are TRBV6-5 and TRBJ1-4; possibly TRBD1 for D (5 bases). The CDR3 is 15 residues long. Germline assignment: CDR1 MNHEY and CDR2 SVGAGI. Trimming removed 7 bases at V and 3 bases at J, with 15 bases between. Here the CDR3 DNA reads TGTGCCAGCACCCATCGGGGCGCGGCTAATGAAAAACTGTTTTTT. Translating it yields CASTHRGAANEKLFF.

This clone was found once. The V gene is TRBV5-4, the J gene TRBJ2-7, with 9 bases that match TRBD1. The CDR3 extends over 14 amino acids. The junction had 7 bases not matched to a gene; V was cut back by 4 bases and J by 5 bases. Per the germline V gene, CDR1 is SGHNT and CDR2 is YYREEE (reference sequence). CDR3 sequence reads: CASSARQGVDEQYF. The DNA for the CDR3 is TGTGCCAGCAGCGCGAGACAGGGGGTGGACGAGCAGTACTTC.

V and J are TRBV2 and TRBJ2-2, with 9 bases fitting TRBD1. CDR3 length: 14 amino acids. Germline loops: CDR1 SNHLY, CDR2 FYNNEI. Trimming took 8 bases from V and 6 from J; bases not matched to a gene: 7. The CDR3 region has the DNA TGTGCCAGCGGGAGACAGGGGGTAGCCGGGGAGCTGTTTTTT. Its translation is CASGRQGVAGELFF.

The chain links TRBV11-1 to TRBJ2-3, with D hard to call. The germline V gene has CDR1 SGHAT and CDR2 FQDESV (reference sequence). V lost 0 bases and J lost 1, with 5 bases in between. The CDR3 totals 14 residues. This CDR3 is CASSLAARTDTQYF. The CDR3, as DNA: TGTGCCAGCAGCTTAGCGGCCCGCACAGATACGCAGTATTTT.

The gene calls are TRBV6-5 and TRBJ2-7, with D possibly being TRBD2 (6 bases). The CDR3 loop spans 13 amino acids. With 6 bases removed from V and 6 bases from J, the gap between germline ends came to 15 bases. Per the germline V gene, CDR1 is MNHEY and CDR2 is SVGAGI. This CDR3 is CASSRGISGEQYF. The CDR3 DNA reads TGTGCCAGCAGCCGCGGGATCTCGGGCGAGCAGTACTTC.

The chain employs TRBV7-9 and TRBJ1-1; no reliable D call. Trimming removed 3 bases at V and 4 bases at J, with 6 bases between. The CDR3 is made up of 12 amino acids. The germline V gene has CDR1 SEHNR and CDR2 FQNEAQ (reference sequence). The DNA for the CDR3 is TGTGCCAGCAGCTTGACGGGCACTGAAGCTTTCTTT. As protein: CASSLTGTEAFF.

The chain employs TRBV19 and TRBJ2-2; TRBD1 aligns across 9 bases. Germline CDR1 LNHDA, CDR2 SQIVND (reference sequence). J gave up 7 bases and V 7 bases, and 13 bases lay outside the gene matches. The CDR3 sequence is 16 residues long. For the CDR3, the DNA is TGTGCCAGTATTCAAACCGGGACAGGGTTCGTCGGGGAGCTGTTTTTT. The encoded protein is CASIQTGTGFVGELFF.

The table lists this clone with a count of one. This chain uses TRBV7-8 with TRBJ2-7; 8 bases match TRBD1. The germline V gene encodes CDR1 SGHVS and CDR2 FQNEAQ. The V and J ends lost 5 bases and 5 bases, in that order; junction bases with no gene match: 8. The length of the CDR3 is 14 residues. The CDR3 nucleotides read TGTGCCAGCAGCCCCCTGGGGACAGGTGACGAGCAGTACTTC. This gives the protein CASSPLGTGDEQYF.

This chain uses TRBV18 with TRBJ1-5; 8 bases match TRBD1. J was trimmed by 2 bases and V by 0 bases; bases with no gene match: 0. Germline loops: CDR1 KGHSH, CDR2 LQKENI. This CDR3 contains 15 residues. CDR3 sequence (DNA): TGTGCCAGCTCACCACCGGGACAGGGCAATCAGCCCCAGCATTTT. This codes for CASSPPGQGNQPQHF.